This T cell receptor beta chain was sequenced during a study of T cells in Graves' hyperthyroidism and ophthalmopathy. This clonotype was recorded many times. The CDR3 is 14 residues long. The V and J ends lost 0 bases and 4 bases respectively, with 9 bases between them. From germline, CDR1 is LGHNA and CDR2 YSLEER. Across 18 months, stable Graves' hyperthyroidism was marked by no progression to ophthalmopathy. The patients, who ranged from 18 to 65 in age, presented with newly diagnosed hyperthyroidism lasting under 2 months. RNA transcripts provided the source from which TCR beta CDR3 regions were amplified. Initially, a first-round RT-PCR of the TCR CDR3 employed the HTBI primer set. MiXCR, run by TCRdb on the multiplex PCR reads, gives a single entry per CDR3 protein. This sample yields approximately 200,000 distinct CDR3 sequences, of which approximately 20% are seen a single time; over 35% belongs to the top ten.

The TCR was taken from a man between 40 and 49 years old with Graves' hyperthyroidism. The chain links TRBV4-3 to TRBJ2-5; unclear D gene. Sequenced input: blood. CDR3 sequence (DNA): TGCGCCAGCAGCCAAGATCAGGCGGCAGAGACCCAGTACTTC. This codes for CASSQDQAAETQYF.